This T cell receptor beta chain was sequenced in a study of blood T cell repertoires in COVID-19. This clone was seen just once. Authors' analysis steps: Nucleated cell number was recorded as an estimate derived from reference gene primer amplification. TCRdb's copy holds only in-frame clones and misses some; the assay was immunoSEQ multiplex PCR. V, J and clone size were drawn from that table, and D and trimming were deduced from the DNA. The sample lists around 71,000 clones, about 89% occurring once. The source material was peripheral blood. The source is a woman aged 55-75 years with acute or convalescent COVID-19.

The CDR3 loop is CASSLRVGGPNTGELFF. CDR3 coding DNA: TGCGCCAGCAGCTTGCGCGTGGGAGGCCCGAACACCGGGGAGCTGTTTTTT. V usage is TRBV5-1 and J usage is TRBJ2-2; TRBD2 might be the D (6 bases). Germline lookup yields CDR1 SGHRS and CDR2 YFSETQ. The ends were cut back, 1 base at V and 0 bases at J, with 13 bases in the middle. CDR3 length equals 17 residues.